This passage covers 21 T cell receptor beta chains from one sample sequenced in a study of blood T cell repertoires in COVID-19 (dated by TCRdb to about 2020). To prepare the library, the immunoSEQ multiplex PCR assay was applied. The table comes from immuneACCESS by way of TCRdb, which keeps in-frame sequences with V and J called. Part of the clones is missing from these tables; in studies checked, under half for an unresolved V gene and the rest for unknown reasons. Here the sample has some 99,000 clones; about 87% occur a single time. The ten largest clones represent 4% to 4.5% of the sample. The source material was peripheral blood. These receptors all come from a human donor with COVID-19, enrolled during active disease. The donor label of this sample is uncertain.

The genes are TRBV10-3 and TRBJ1-6; 7 bases fit TRBD1. Germline trimming cut 6 bases from V and 5 bases from J; bases unmatched to any gene: 7. From germline, CDR1 is ENHRY and CDR2 SYGVKD. The CDR3 is 15 residues long. This CDR3 reads CAISRTGDDNSPLHF. In DNA form, the CDR3 reads TGTGCCATCAGCAGAACAGGGGATGATAATTCACCCCTCCACTTT.

J is TRBJ2-2 and V is TRBV6-5; 9 bases fit TRBD1. The germline V gene encodes CDR1 MNHEY and CDR2 SVGAGI. Trimming cost V 6 bases and J 6 bases; bases outside gene matches: 5. The CDR3 extends over 14 amino acids. The CDR3 nucleotides are TGTGCCAGCAGGTCGACAGGGGGTTCCGGGGAGCTGTTTTTT. Translated: CASRSTGGSGELFF.

The chain combines TRBV6-5 with TRBJ1-5; D gene unclear. The V gene lost 0 bases and the J gene lost 3 bases, with 12 bases spanning the gap. The CDR3 has 16 residues. The germline V gene encodes CDR1 MNHEY and CDR2 SVGAGI. In DNA, the CDR3 is TGTGCCAGCAGTTACTCCGTGACACCCCACAATCAGCCCCAGCATTTT. Protein product: CASSYSVTPHNQPQHF.

This clone showed up just once. This chain uses TRBV2 with TRBJ2-6, with D perhaps matching TRBD2 (5 bases). The ends were cut back, 8 bases at V and 2 bases at J, with 16 bases in the middle. The germline V gene encodes CDR1 SNHLY and CDR2 FYNNEI. This CDR3 has 16 residues. The CDR3 coding sequence is TGTGCCAGCGGCCAGCGAGGGAGAGCTGGGGCCAACGTCCTGACTTTC. Translation: CASGQRGRAGANVLTF.

The V and J genes are TRBV3-1 (or the pseudogene TRBV3-2) and TRBJ2-7, with no clear D. This CDR3 is 13 amino acids long. V was trimmed by 4 bases and J by 3 bases, leaving 10 bases between them. Germline CDR1 reads LGHDT; CDR2 reads YNNKEL (reference sequence). CDR3 nucleotides: TGTGCCAGCAGCCGAGACAACTACTACGAGCAGTACTTC. It translates to CASSRDNYYEQYF.

This chain joins TRBV7-2 and TRBJ2-3; no reliable D call. From germline, CDR1 is SGHTA and CDR2 FQGNSA. Trimming removed 2 bases from V and 0 bases from J, with 9 bases in between. CDR3 length: 15 residues. As DNA, the CDR3 is TGTGCCAGCAGCTTACTCGGAGCTAGCACAGATACGCAGTATTTT. It translates to CASSLLGASTDTQYF.

The CDR3 region is CASTWSGIPSTGELFF. The CDR3 DNA reads as TGTGCCAGTACTTGGTCCGGGATACCGAGCACCGGGGAGCTGTTTTTT. The genes are TRBV19 and TRBJ2-2; D is possibly TRBD2 (5 bases). V dropped 7 bases and J dropped 4 bases, with 19 bases sitting between them. The CDR3 runs to 16 residues. Per the germline V gene, CDR1 is LNHDA and CDR2 is SQIVND (reference sequence).

In this sample, this clone turned up once. The J gene is TRBJ1-2, the V gene TRBV27, with 9 bases fitting TRBD1. CDR1 is MNHEY and CDR2 is SMNVEV in the germline V gene (reference sequence). V was pared by 3 bases and J by 8 bases, with 1 base of the junction left unmatched. The CDR3 length is 12 residues. CDR3 nucleotide sequence: TGTGCCAGCAGTTTCGGGACAGGGGGCTACACCTTC. It yields the protein CASSFGTGGYTF.

This clone has just one count. This chain joins TRBV18 and TRBJ2-7; 8 bases fit TRBD1. This CDR3 contains 16 residues. Germline loops: CDR1 KGHSH, CDR2 LQKENI. Trimming removed 4 bases from V and 2 bases from J; junction bases left unmatched: 10. CDR3 amino acids: CASSQEDRGNPYEQYF. DNA for the CDR3: TGTGCCAGCTCACAAGAAGACAGGGGCAACCCCTACGAGCAGTACTTC. The full variable domain, rest sourced from reference TRBV18 and TRBJ2-7, is NAGVMQNPRHLVRRRGQEARLRCSPMKGHSHVYWYRQLPEEGLKFMVYLQKENIIDESGMPKERFSAEFPKEGPSILRIQQVVRGDSAAYFCASSQEDRGNPYEQYFGPGTRLTVT.

This chain connects TRBV5-1 to TRBJ1-3; TRBD1 agrees at 10 bases. In germline, CDR1 is SGHRS, CDR2 YFSETQ. The CDR3 has 17 residues. V was clipped by 3 bases and J by 0 bases; unmatched bases: 6. Written as DNA, the CDR3 is TGCGCCAGCAGCTCGGGACAGGGGCCGAGCTCTGGAAACACCATATATTTT. It codes for CASSSGQGPSSGNTIYF.

The rearrangement links TRBV11-2 to TRBJ2-1; 13 bases map to TRBD2. V shed 0 bases and J 6 bases; nucleotides not matched to a gene: 2. Germline V gene data show CDR1 as SGHAT and CDR2 as FQNNGV. This CDR3 has 16 residues. CDR3 in DNA: TGTGCCAGCAGCTTAGATCGACTAGCGGGGGGCAATGAGCAGTTCTTC. Translated: CASSLDRLAGGNEQFF.

V is TRBV2 and J is TRBJ1-5; 7 nucleotides match TRBD1. CDR3 length: 16 amino acids. V lost 1 base and J lost 2; bases outside the gene matches: 5. CDR1 is SNHLY, CDR2 FYNNEI, per germline. The CDR3, as DNA: TGTGCCAGCAGTGAAGGGGCTGGACAGGGCAATCAGCCCCAGCATTTT. Its translation: CASSEGAGQGNQPQHF.

The rearrangement joins TRBV5-4 to TRBJ1-2, with D tentatively TRBD1 (6 bases). Looked up from germline, CDR1 is SGHNT and CDR2 is YYREEE (reference sequence). CDR3 length: 16 amino acids. The germline V and J ends were trimmed by 0 bases and 8 bases, with 20 bases remaining between them. DNA for the CDR3: TGTGCCAGCAGCTTGGGTGGACAGACGGACCTGGGGGGCTACACCTTC. Amino acids: CASSLGGQTDLGGYTF.

The J gene is TRBJ2-1, the V gene TRBV28; possibly TRBD1 for D (5 bases). Germline lookup yields CDR1 MDHEN and CDR2 SYDVKM. Trimming removed 2 bases at V and 0 bases at J, with 8 bases between. CDR3 length equals 15 residues. In DNA form, the CDR3 reads TGTGCCAGCAGTTTAGGGGCCAGCTCCTACAATGAGCAGTTCTTC. It yields the protein CASSLGASSYNEQFF.

By proportion, this clone is medium-sized. This chain connects TRBV5-1 to TRBJ2-3, with D possibly being TRBD1 (6 bases). The CDR3 has 17 amino acids. Per the germline V gene, CDR1 is SGHRS and CDR2 is YFSETQ. Trimming removed 2 bases at V and 1 base at J, with 17 bases between. The CDR3 coding sequence is TGCGCCAGCAGCTTTCCCGGTTGGGGGACACGCACAGATACGCAGTATTTT. Its protein is CASSFPGWGTRTDTQYF.

The V call is TRBV10-1, the J call TRBJ2-3, with 8 bases fitting TRBD2. Germline V lookup: CDR1 WNHNN, CDR2 SYGVQD (reference sequence). The CDR3 sequence is 13 residues long. V gave up 11 bases and J gave up 0 bases; unmatched junction bases: 4. The CDR3 DNA reads TGCGCCGTTTCTAGCGGGAGCACAGATACGCAGTATTTT. Translated, it gives CAVSSGSTDTQYF.

The J gene is TRBJ2-7, the V gene TRBV5-4; 10 bases match TRBD2. V was clipped by 0 bases and J by 7 bases; unmatched bases: 10. CDR1 is SGHNT and CDR2 is YYREEE in the germline V gene (reference sequence). The CDR3 spans 16 residues. The chain's CDR3 is CASSLGGLADLREQYF. In nucleotides, the CDR3 is TGTGCCAGCAGCTTGGGCGGACTAGCGGACCTGAGGGAGCAGTACTTC.

V and J are TRBV7-9 and TRBJ1-2, with 10 bases lining up with TRBD1. The CDR3 has 17 residues. V shed 1 base, J shed 6 bases, and the junction held 11 bases outside the gene matches. Germline CDR1 is SEHNR and CDR2 is FQNEAQ (reference sequence). The CDR3 reads CASSLEKGRQGANGYTF. CDR3 bases: TGTGCCAGCAGCTTAGAAAAAGGGAGACAGGGGGCGAATGGCTACACCTTC.

The genes are TRBV9 and TRBJ1-1; no clear D. V lost 0 bases to trimming and J lost 3 bases, with 9 bases between them. CDR3 length equals 14 residues. Germline loops: CDR1 SGDLS, CDR2 YYNGEE. The DNA of the CDR3 is TGTGCCAGCAGCGTAGAAGGGAGGGACACTGAAGCTTTCTTT. This sequence encodes CASSVEGRDTEAFF.

This clone was seen a single time. This chain joins TRBV6-1 and TRBJ1-2; no clear D. The CDR3 is made up of 12 amino acids. Germline-derived CDR1 and CDR2 are MNHNS and SASEGT. Trimming stripped 1 base from V and 8 bases from J, with 8 bases between. CDR3 sequence (DNA): TGTGCCAGCAGTGAAGTAATCTCGGGCTACACCTTC. This gives the protein CASSEVISGYTF.

The rearrangement uses TRBV19 and TRBJ1-1; D is unclear. V lost 5 bases and J 4 bases, leaving 20 bases between the germline ends. The CDR3 spans 16 residues. Looked up from germline, CDR1 is LNHDA and CDR2 is SQIVND (reference sequence). CDR3 DNA: TGTGCCAGTAGTCCTCGTGGAGGCCACACTGGCACTGAAGCTTTCTTT. It codes for CASSPRGGHTGTEAFF.